These 19 T cell receptor beta chains were all obtained from the same sample, sequenced in a study of cytomegalovirus exposure and HLA in healthy donors. The PCR had 60 Vbeta and 13 Jbeta primers. Assay used: immunoSEQ multiplex PCR; TCRdb lists only in-frame clones, some missing. The sample has 150,000 to 200,000 clones; about three quarters are singletons. The sample was PBMCs. The receptors originated from a man between 18 and 29 years old in good health and CMV-seropositive.

V gene TRBV7-9 combines with J gene TRBJ2-6, with 8 bases fitting TRBD1. The junction had 4 bases not matched to a gene; V was cut back by 6 bases and J by 0 bases. This CDR3 comprises 16 residues. Per germline, CDR1 SEHNR and CDR2 FQNEAQ (reference sequence). CDR3 coding DNA: TGTGCCAGCAGTGACAGGGGCCACTCTGGGGCCAACGTCCTGACTTTC. Amino acid sequence: CASSDRGHSGANVLTF.

V gene TRBV6-1 combines with J gene TRBJ2-7; unclear D gene. The CDR3 has 14 residues. CDR1 MNHNS and CDR2 SASEGT come from the germline V gene. The CDR3 nucleotides are TGTGCCAGCTGTGACCAGGCAGGCTCCTACGAGCAGTACGTC. Its protein product is CASCDQAGSYEQYV.

V gene TRBV7-8 combines with J gene TRBJ2-5; 12 nucleotides agree with TRBD1. CDR1 is SGHVS, CDR2 FQNEAQ, per germline. V was clipped by 5 bases and J by 5 bases; unmatched bases: 9. This CDR3 is 16 amino acids long. CDR3 bases: TGTGCCAGCAGCCGTGGGACAGGGGGCCTGAAGGAGACCCAGTACTTC. It codes for CASSRGTGGLKETQYF.

This clone was detected only once. The chain links TRBV5-1 to TRBJ1-1, with a possible D match to TRBD1 (5 bases). Trimming stripped 4 bases from V and 10 bases from J, with 20 bases between. The length of the CDR3 is 14 residues. The germline V gene encodes CDR1 SGHRS and CDR2 YFSETQ. CDR3 residues: CASSTAGDSDGAFF. As DNA, the CDR3 is TGCGCCAGCAGCACTGCCGGCGACAGTGATGGAGCTTTCTTT.

This clone was seen a few times. The rearrangement joins TRBV12-5 to TRBJ2-1, with 12 bases aligning to TRBD2. Germline V gene lookup returns CDR1 LGHNT and CDR2 FRNRAP. V lost 0 bases, J lost 9 bases, and 12 bases stayed unmatched. CDR3 length: 18 amino acids. The CDR3 reads CASGLVLPSGRAGGEQFF. As DNA, the CDR3 is TGTGCTAGTGGTTTGGTACTCCCTAGCGGGAGGGCAGGAGGTGAGCAGTTCTTC.

The chain combines TRBV5-1 with TRBJ2-3; the match to TRBD2 covers 8 bases. The CDR3 sequence is 16 residues long. CDR1 and CDR2 from the germline V gene are SGHRS and YFSETQ. The trim removed 6 bases at V and 0 bases at J, leaving 9 bases unmatched. The CDR3 DNA sequence: TGCGCCAGCATGGGTCGGGGGGGCCCCAGCACAGATACGCAGTATTTT. Translation: CASMGRGGPSTDTQYF.

This chain joins TRBV11-3 and TRBJ1-1; D might be TRBD1 (6 bases). The CDR3 has 15 amino acids. The V and J ends lost 5 bases and 5 bases respectively, with 18 bases between them. CDR1 SGHNT and CDR2 YENEEA come from the germline V gene. The chain's CDR3 is CASSALSTGSTEAFF. CDR3 in DNA: TGTGCCAGCAGCGCACTATCGACAGGAAGTACTGAAGCTTTCTTT.

V is TRBV28 and J is TRBJ1-2, with TRBD1 matching over 8 bases. V was pared by 3 bases and J by 7 bases, with 4 bases of the junction left unmatched. Per germline, CDR1 MDHEN and CDR2 SYDVKM. The CDR3 spans 13 residues. For the CDR3, the DNA is TGTGCCAGCAGTTTGGACAGGGTGGTTGGCTACACCTTC. It is translated as CASSLDRVVGYTF.

The chain uses TRBV7-2 and TRBJ2-1; D gene ambiguous. V was shortened by 1 base and J by 0 bases, with 7 bases between the two germline ends. The CDR3 is 15 amino acids. Germline V lookup: CDR1 SGHTA, CDR2 FQGNSA. DNA for the CDR3: TGTGCCAGCAGCTTAGTTACATCCTCCTACAATGAGCAGTTCTTC. Amino acids: CASSLVTSSYNEQFF.

The rearrangement joins TRBV5-1 to TRBJ2-2; 7 bases align to TRBD2. The CDR3 is made up of 16 amino acids. Trimming at V came to 1 base and at J to 7 bases, leaving 10 bases not matched to a gene. CDR1 is SGHRS and CDR2 is YFSETQ in the germline V gene. The CDR3 DNA is TGCGCCAGCAGCTTGAGGCCTAGCGGTGATTTCGGGGAGCTGTTTTTT. The encoded protein is CASSLRPSGDFGELFF.

The chain uses TRBV11-2 and TRBJ1-4; the match to TRBD1 covers 7 bases. Germline CDR1 SGHAT, CDR2 FQNNGV. The CDR3 extends over 16 amino acids. Trimming at V came to 2 bases and at J to 5 bases, leaving 8 bases not matched to a gene. The CDR3 here is CASSLRMGQTNEKLFF. The CDR3 DNA sequence: TGTGCCAGCAGCTTACGAATGGGACAGACGAATGAAAAACTGTTTTTT. Full variable domain (rest looked up from reference TRBV11-2 and TRBJ1-4): EAGVAQSPRYKIIEKRQSVAFWCNPISGHATLYWYQQILGQGPKLLIQFQNNGVVDDSQLPKDRFSAERLKGVDSTLKIQPAKLEDSAVYLCASSLRMGQTNEKLFFGSGTQLSVL.

This chain connects TRBV7-8 to TRBJ2-3; tentative D call: TRBD1 (6 bases). Per the germline V gene, CDR1 is SGHVS and CDR2 is FQNEAQ. V was pared by 0 bases and J by 3 bases, with 10 bases between. The CDR3 is 15 amino acids. In nucleotides, the CDR3 is TGTGCCAGCAGCTTAGCGGGAAGGGGGACAGATACGCAGTATTTT. This encodes CASSLAGRGTDTQYF.

CDR3 nucleotides: TGCGCCAGCAGCTTGGCCGCGGCTAGCGGGACTGGAGAGACCCAGTACTTC. Encoded protein: CASSLAAASGTGETQYF. V and J are TRBV5-1 and TRBJ2-5, with 9 bases aligning to TRBD2. This CDR3 is 17 amino acids long. Germline V gene sequence: CDR1 SGHRS, CDR2 YFSETQ. J lost 4 bases, V lost 0 bases, and 10 bases had no gene match.

This clone has just a few counts. The rearrangement links TRBV4-1 to TRBJ1-3; 8 bases align to TRBD1. Germline V lookup: CDR1 MGHRA, CDR2 YSYEKL. Unmatched junction bases numbered 13, after V lost 0 bases and J lost 3 bases. CDR3 length: 19 amino acids. In DNA form, the CDR3 reads TGCGCCAGCAGCCAAGATCCCAGGGGGCTTGCTTCGGATGGAAACACCATATATTTT. It codes for CASSQDPRGLASDGNTIYF.

The gene calls are TRBV10-1 and TRBJ2-3; D is undetermined. Germline V gives CDR1 WNHNN, CDR2 SYGVQD (reference sequence). V was cut by 1 base and J by 3 bases, with 14 bases left in between. The CDR3 runs to 16 residues. The CDR3 nucleotides read TGCGCCAGCAGTGAGTTGGTAGCAGATTCGACAGATACGCAGTATTTT. As protein: CASSELVADSTDTQYF.

The rearrangement joins TRBV29-1 to TRBJ2-1; tentatively, D is TRBD1 (5 bases). Germline CDR1 and CDR2: SQVTM and ANQGSEA. The V end was cut by 7 bases, the J end by 10 bases, with 11 bases between. The CDR3 is 10 residues long. In DNA form, the CDR3 reads TGCAGCGCCGCGCGGACAGAGCAGTTCTTC. Its translation is CSAARTEQFF.

In this sample, this clone turned up a few times. This chain uses TRBV11-3 with TRBJ1-1, with a tentative D call TRBD1 (5 bases). Trimming removed 2 bases from V and 4 bases from J, with 8 bases in between. CDR1 and CDR2 from the germline V gene are SGHNT and YENEEA. CDR3 length: 13 residues. The CDR3 coding sequence is TGTGCCAGCAGCTTATCAGGGATCACTGAAGCTTTCTTT. Protein product: CASSLSGITEAFF. The full variable domain, in which reference TRBV11-3 and TRBJ1-1 provide the parts outside the CDR3, is EAGVVQSPRYKIIEKKQPVAFWCNPISGHNTLYWYLQNLGQGPELLIRYENEEAVDDSQLPKDRFSAERLKGVDSTLKIQPAELGDSAVYLCASSLSGITEAFFGQGTRLTVV.

This chain connects TRBV19 to TRBJ2-3; tentative D call: TRBD1 (6 bases). This CDR3 region has 15 residues. Germline V gene data show CDR1 as LNHDA and CDR2 as SQIVND (reference sequence). V was trimmed by 1 base and J by 3 bases, leaving 11 bases between them. The CDR3 here is CASSIGAGETDTQYF. The CDR3 DNA is TGTGCCAGTAGTATAGGTGCAGGGGAAACAGATACGCAGTATTTT.

The chain uses TRBV4-2 and TRBJ1-4; 7 bases are a match to TRBD1. The CDR3 sequence is 17 residues long. V gave up 1 base and J gave up 6 bases; unmatched junction bases: 11. CDR1 LGHNA and CDR2 YNFKEQ come from the germline V gene. The CDR3 sequence: CASSQVSQGDWDEKLFF. The CDR3 region has the DNA TGTGCCAGCAGCCAAGTATCGCAGGGGGACTGGGATGAAAAACTGTTTTTT.